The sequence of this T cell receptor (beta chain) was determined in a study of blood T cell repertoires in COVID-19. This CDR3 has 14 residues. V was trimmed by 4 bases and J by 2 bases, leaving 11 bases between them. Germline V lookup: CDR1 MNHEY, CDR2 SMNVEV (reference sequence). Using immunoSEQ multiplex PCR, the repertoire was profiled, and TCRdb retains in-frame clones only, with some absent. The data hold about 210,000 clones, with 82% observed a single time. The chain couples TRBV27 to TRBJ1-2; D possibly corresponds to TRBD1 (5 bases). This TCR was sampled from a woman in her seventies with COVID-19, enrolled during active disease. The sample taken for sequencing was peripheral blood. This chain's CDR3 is CASSWVGGNYGYTF. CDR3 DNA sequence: TGTGCCAGCAGTTGGGTGGGGGGGAACTATGGCTACACCTTC.